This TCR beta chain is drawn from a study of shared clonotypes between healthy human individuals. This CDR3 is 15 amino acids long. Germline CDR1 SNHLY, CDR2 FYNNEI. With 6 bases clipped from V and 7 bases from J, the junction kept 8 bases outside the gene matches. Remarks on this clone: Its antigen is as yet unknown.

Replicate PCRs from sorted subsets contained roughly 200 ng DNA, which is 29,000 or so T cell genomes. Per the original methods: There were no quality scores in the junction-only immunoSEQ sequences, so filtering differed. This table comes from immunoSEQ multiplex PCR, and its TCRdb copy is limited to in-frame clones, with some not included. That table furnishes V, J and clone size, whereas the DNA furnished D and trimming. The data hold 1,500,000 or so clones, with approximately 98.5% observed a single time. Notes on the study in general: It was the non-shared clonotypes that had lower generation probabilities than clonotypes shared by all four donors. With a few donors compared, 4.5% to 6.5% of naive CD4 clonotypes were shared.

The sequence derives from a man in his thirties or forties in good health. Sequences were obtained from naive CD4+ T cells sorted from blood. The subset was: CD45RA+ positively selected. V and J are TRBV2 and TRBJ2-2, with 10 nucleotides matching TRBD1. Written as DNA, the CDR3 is TGTGCCAGCAGAAGACAGGGGGCGGGTGGCGGGGAGCTGTTTTTT. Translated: CASRRQGAGGGELFF.